The 8 T cell receptor beta chains reported below all come from one sample, sequenced in a study of cytomegalovirus exposure and HLA in healthy donors. Sequenced by immunoSEQ multiplex PCR; TCRdb stores in-frame clones only, minus some. Of around 60,000 clones in the sample, around 96% were seen once. Material for sequencing was PBMCs. The receptors derive from a woman aged 18-29 years in good health and CMV-seronegative.

This chain links TRBV7-2 with TRBJ2-7, with D possibly TRBD2 on 5 matching bases. V was cut by 4 bases and J by 9 bases, with 19 bases left in between. Germline V gives CDR1 SGHTA, CDR2 FQGNSA. This CDR3 has 14 amino acids. The CDR3 region has the DNA TGTGCCAGCAGCTCTAGCCTGCCAACCACCGGGCAGTACTTC. Encoded protein: CASSSSLPTTGQYF.

The chain employs TRBV30 and TRBJ1-2, with TRBD1 matching over 9 bases. The V segment lost 8 bases and the J segment 8 bases; nucleotides outside the gene matches: 6. The germline gives CDR1 GTSNPN, CDR2 SVGIG (reference sequence). CDR3 length equals 11 residues. DNA of the CDR3: TGTGCCAAAGGGACAGGGAACGGCTACACCTTC. This codes for CAKGTGNGYTF.

CDR3 sequence reads: CATSRGRGTGANVLTF. The CDR3 region has the DNA TGTGCCACCAGCAGAGGACGGGGTACTGGGGCCAACGTCCTGACTTTC. The gene calls are TRBV15 and TRBJ2-6, with a weak D call TRBD2 (5 bases). Germline assignment: CDR1 LNHNV and CDR2 YYDKDF (reference sequence). The ends were cut back, 1 base at V and 2 bases at J, with 9 bases in the middle. The CDR3 is 16 amino acids.

The V and J genes are TRBV30 and TRBJ2-7; D unclear. Germline V gene data show CDR1 as GTSNPN and CDR2 as SVGIG (reference sequence). V lost 0 bases, J lost 4 bases, and 4 bases lay in between. CDR3 length equals 11 residues. CDR3 sequence (DNA): TGTGCCTGGAGTGTACAGTACGAGCAGTACTTC. Translation: CAWSVQYEQYF.

The rearrangement joins TRBV28 to TRBJ1-1, with a tentative D call TRBD1 (6 bases). Germline loops: CDR1 MDHEN, CDR2 SYDVKM. V lost 7 bases and J 1 base, leaving 22 bases between the germline ends. The CDR3 is made up of 17 amino acids. The CDR3, as DNA: TGTGCCAGCACCCAGGGGCCCCGGAGGCCCCCGAACACTGAAGCTTTCTTT. It specifies CASTQGPRRPPNTEAFF.

The chain couples TRBV6-1 to TRBJ1-4; D is uncertain. Deletions cut 7 bases from V and 4 bases from J, with 7 bases between. Germline CDR1 and CDR2: MNHNS and SASEGT. This CDR3 has 12 residues. For the CDR3, the DNA is TGTGCCAGCATCGGGGTTAATGAAAAACTGTTTTTT. Protein sequence: CASIGVNEKLFF.

The rearrangement uses TRBV4-3 and TRBJ2-4, with TRBD2 identical over 14 bases. CDR1 and CDR2 (germline): LGHNA, YSLEER. With V trimmed by 1 base and J by 1 base, 9 bases remained unmatched. The CDR3 is made up of 20 amino acids. The CDR3 protein is CASSQVQGLAGVRAKNIQYF. The CDR3 coding sequence is TGCGCCAGCAGCCAAGTCCAGGGACTAGCGGGAGTGAGGGCCAAAAACATTCAGTACTTC.

The chain joins TRBV27 to TRBJ2-2, with TRBD1 matching 8 bases. Trimming cost V 5 bases and J 4 bases; bases outside gene matches: 6. CDR1 is MNHEY and CDR2 is SMNVEV in the germline V gene (reference sequence). The CDR3 length is 15 residues. The DNA for the CDR3 is TGTGCCAGCAGTCCCCGACAGGGGCCCACCGGGGAGCTGTTTTTT. It specifies CASSPRQGPTGELFF.